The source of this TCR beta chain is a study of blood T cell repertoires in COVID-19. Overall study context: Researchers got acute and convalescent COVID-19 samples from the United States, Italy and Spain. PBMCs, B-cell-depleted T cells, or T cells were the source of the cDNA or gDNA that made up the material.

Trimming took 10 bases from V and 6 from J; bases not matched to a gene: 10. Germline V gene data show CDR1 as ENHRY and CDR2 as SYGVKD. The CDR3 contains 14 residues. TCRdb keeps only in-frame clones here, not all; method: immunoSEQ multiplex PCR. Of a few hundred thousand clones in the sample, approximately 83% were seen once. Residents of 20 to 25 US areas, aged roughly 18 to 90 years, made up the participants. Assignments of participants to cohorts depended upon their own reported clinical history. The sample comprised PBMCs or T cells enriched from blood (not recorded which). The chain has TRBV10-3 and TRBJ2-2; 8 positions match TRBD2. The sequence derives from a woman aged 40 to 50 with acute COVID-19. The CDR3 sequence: CATAWREVAGELFF. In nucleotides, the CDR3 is TGTGCCACCGCCTGGCGGGAGGTGGCCGGGGAGCTGTTTTTT.